This entry lists 9 T cell receptor beta chains sequenced from one sample in a study of shared clonotypes between healthy human individuals. TCRdb's copy holds only in-frame clones and misses some; the assay was immunoSEQ multiplex PCR. The data contain over a million clones, 75% to 80% of them seen just once; the ten biggest clones take up 0.55% to 0.7%. Sequenced: memory CD4+ T cells from PBMCs. Subset: CD45RA-negative fraction. The receptors were sampled from a man aged 18-30 years in good health. Some clones in this sample may be carry-over from other donors' samples.

The chain joins TRBV6-5 to TRBJ2-7; tentatively, D is TRBD1 (5 bases). Germline V CDR1 and CDR2: MNHEY, SVGAGI. The CDR3 is 15 residues long. The V and J ends lost 6 bases and 0 bases respectively, with 15 bases between them. The CDR3 here is CASRPWGRISYEQYF. The CDR3 DNA is TGTGCCAGCAGACCGTGGGGCAGGATCTCCTACGAGCAGTACTTC.

This clone was seen a few times. The rearrangement joins TRBV19 to TRBJ2-5; D gene uncertain. This CDR3 spans 15 amino acids. Germline values: CDR1 LNHDA, CDR2 SQIVND (reference sequence). Trimming took off 5 bases at V and 4 bases at J, with 17 bases between the two ends. CDR3 coding DNA: TGTGCCAGTAGTCCTTTCTGGGCGGTTCGAGAGACCCAGTACTTC. Residues: CASSPFWAVRETQYF.

The V call is TRBV28, the J call TRBJ1-5, with D uncertain. V was trimmed by 3 bases and J by 4 bases, leaving 16 bases between them. CDR1 is MDHEN and CDR2 is SYDVKM in the germline V gene. The CDR3 is made up of 16 amino acids. The CDR3 coding sequence is TGTGCCAGCAGTTTGGGCCCGCTACTATCTAATCAGCCCCAGCATTTT. This encodes CASSLGPLLSNQPQHF.

This chain connects TRBV7-8 to TRBJ1-3, with D tentatively TRBD1 (5 bases). CDR3 length equals 14 residues. The V and J ends lost 5 bases and 7 bases respectively, with 15 bases between them. Germline-derived CDR1 and CDR2 are SGHVS and FQNEAQ. The CDR3 loop reads CASSPGPQRNTIYF. CDR3 bases: TGTGCCAGCAGCCCGGGACCTCAACGTAACACCATATATTTT.

The rearrangement joins TRBV29-1 to TRBJ1-4; a weak D match, TRBD1 (6 bases). V was clipped by 7 bases and J by 8 bases, with 14 bases between them. Germline V gene data show CDR1 as SQVTM and CDR2 as ANQGSEA. The CDR3 covers 12 residues. The CDR3 sequence is CSAILQGEKLFF. CDR3 DNA sequence: TGCAGCGCAATCTTACAGGGAGAAAAACTGTTTTTT.

The chain joins TRBV29-1 to TRBJ2-5; 7 bases are a match to TRBD2. The CDR3 is 14 residues long. CDR1 SQVTM and CDR2 ANQGSEA come from the germline V gene. V dropped 5 bases and J dropped 4; count of bases not matched to a gene: 10. Here the CDR3 reads CSVITVVAGETQYF. The CDR3 bases are TGCAGCGTTATTACGGTAGTAGCGGGAGAGACCCAGTACTTC.

The genes are TRBV12-5 and TRBJ1-1; the D is unclear. Looked up from germline, CDR1 is LGHNT and CDR2 is FRNRAP. V was trimmed by 5 bases and J by 2 bases, leaving 9 bases between them. The CDR3 has 13 residues. The CDR3 sequence is CASGGQTNTEAFF. The DNA of the CDR3 is TGTGCTAGTGGTGGCCAGACAAACACTGAAGCTTTCTTT.

The gene calls are TRBV7-2 and TRBJ2-1; D possibly corresponds to TRBD2 (6 bases). Per the germline V gene, CDR1 is SGHTA and CDR2 is FQGNSA. This CDR3 is built from 16 residues. The V and J ends lost 5 bases and 6 bases respectively, with 20 bases between them. The CDR3 loop is CASSRFPGLTINEQFF. The CDR3 DNA reads as TGTGCCAGCAGCCGATTTCCGGGACTCACCATCAATGAGCAGTTCTTC.

The gene calls are TRBV10-3 and TRBJ1-5; D unresolved. Trimming removed 3 bases at V and 1 base at J, with 13 bases between. CDR3 size: 16 residues. Germline CDR1 ENHRY, CDR2 SYGVKD. CDR3 amino acids: CAISDRRGGSNQPQHF. In DNA, the CDR3 is TGTGCCATCAGTGACCGACGGGGTGGGAGCAATCAGCCCCAGCATTTT.